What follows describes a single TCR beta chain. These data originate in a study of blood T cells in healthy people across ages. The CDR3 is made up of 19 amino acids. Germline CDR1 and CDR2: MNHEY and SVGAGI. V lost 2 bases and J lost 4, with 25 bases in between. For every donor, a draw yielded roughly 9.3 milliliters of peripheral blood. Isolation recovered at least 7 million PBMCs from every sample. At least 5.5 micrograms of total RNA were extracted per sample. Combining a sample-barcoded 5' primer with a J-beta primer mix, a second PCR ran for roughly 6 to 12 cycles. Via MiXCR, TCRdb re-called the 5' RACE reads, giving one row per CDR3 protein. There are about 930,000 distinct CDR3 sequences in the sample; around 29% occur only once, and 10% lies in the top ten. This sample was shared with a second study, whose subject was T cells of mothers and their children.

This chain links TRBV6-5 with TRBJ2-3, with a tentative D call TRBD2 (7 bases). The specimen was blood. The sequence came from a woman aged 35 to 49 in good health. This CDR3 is CASSYTRGGASVWADTQYF. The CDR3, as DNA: TGTGCCAGCAGTTACACCAGAGGGGGGGCATCGGTTTGGGCAGATACGCAGTATTTT.